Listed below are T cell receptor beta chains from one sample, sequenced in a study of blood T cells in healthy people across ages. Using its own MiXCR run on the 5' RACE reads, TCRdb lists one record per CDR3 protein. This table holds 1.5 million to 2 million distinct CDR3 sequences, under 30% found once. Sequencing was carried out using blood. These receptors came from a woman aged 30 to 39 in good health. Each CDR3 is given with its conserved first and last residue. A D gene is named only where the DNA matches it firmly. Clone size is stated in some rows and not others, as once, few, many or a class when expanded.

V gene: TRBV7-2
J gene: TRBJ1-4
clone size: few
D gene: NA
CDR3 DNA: TGTGCCAGCAGCTTAGTAGGGCCGGAACCGAATGAAAAACTGTTTTTT
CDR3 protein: CASSLVGPEPNEKLFF

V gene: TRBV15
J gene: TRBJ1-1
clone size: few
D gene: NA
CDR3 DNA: TGTGCCACCAGCAGAGAAGGGCGCGAAGCTTTCTTT
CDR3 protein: CATSREGREAFF

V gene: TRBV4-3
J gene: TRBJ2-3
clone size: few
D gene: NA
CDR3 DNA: TGCGCCAGCAGCCAAGATACGGCTCTTAGCACAGATACGCAGTATTTT
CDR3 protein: CASSQDTALSTDTQYF

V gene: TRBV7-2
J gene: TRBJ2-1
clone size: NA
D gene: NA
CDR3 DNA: TGTGCCAGCAGCTCAGCGGAAAGGGGTTGGTATGAGCAGTTCTTC
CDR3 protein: CASSSAERGWYEQFF

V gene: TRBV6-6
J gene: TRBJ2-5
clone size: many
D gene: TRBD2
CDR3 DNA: TGTGCCAGCAGGACTAGCGGGGAGCGAACGTCCCAGTACTTC
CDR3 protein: CASRTSGERTSQYF

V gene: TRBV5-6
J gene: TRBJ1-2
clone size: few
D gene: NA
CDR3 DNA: TGTGCCAGCAATTGGGCAGAGGGTTATGGCTACACCTTC
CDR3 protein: CASNWAEGYGYTF

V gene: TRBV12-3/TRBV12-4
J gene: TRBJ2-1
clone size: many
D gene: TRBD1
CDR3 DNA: TGTGCCAGCAGTCCCTGGACAGGGGCGATCTCCTACAATGAGCAGTTCTTC
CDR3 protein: CASSPWTGAISYNEQFF

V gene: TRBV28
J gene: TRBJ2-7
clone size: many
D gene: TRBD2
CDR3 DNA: TGTGCCAGCAGTAATAGCGGGGGCGTCTACGAGCAGTACTTC
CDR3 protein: CASSNSGGVYEQYF

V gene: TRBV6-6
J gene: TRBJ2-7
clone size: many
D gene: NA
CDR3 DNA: TGTGCCAGCACCAGAACCGGGACAGCGGGAGCACGCGAGCAGTACTTC
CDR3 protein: CASTRTGTAGAREQYF

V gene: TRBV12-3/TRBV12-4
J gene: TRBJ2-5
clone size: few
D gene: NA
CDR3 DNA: TGTGCCAGCAGTTTAAGTCAGACCCAGTACTTC
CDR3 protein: CASSLSQTQYF

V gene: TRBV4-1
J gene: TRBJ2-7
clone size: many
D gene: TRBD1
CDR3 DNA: TGCGCCAGCAGCCAAGACCCTTCAAGACAGGGGAGCGGCTACGAGCAGTACTTC
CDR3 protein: CASSQDPSRQGSGYEQYF

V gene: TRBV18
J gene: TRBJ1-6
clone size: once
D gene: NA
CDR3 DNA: TGTGCCAGCTCACCATCCGGGGGCTATCATTCACCCCTCCACTTT
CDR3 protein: CASSPSGGYHSPLHF

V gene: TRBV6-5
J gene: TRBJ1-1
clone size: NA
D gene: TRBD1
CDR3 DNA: TGTGCCAGCACCTACGACAGGGCGAACACTGAAGCTTTCTTT
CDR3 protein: CASTYDRANTEAFF

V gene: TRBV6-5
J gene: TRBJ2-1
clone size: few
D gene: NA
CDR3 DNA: TGTGCCAGCGCGATGAACTCCTACAATGAGCAGTTCTTC
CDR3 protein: CASAMNSYNEQFF

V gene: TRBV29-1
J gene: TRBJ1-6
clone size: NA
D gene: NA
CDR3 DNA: TGCAGCGTTCGTCCCTCCTATAATTCACCCCTCCACTTT
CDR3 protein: CSVRPSYNSPLHF

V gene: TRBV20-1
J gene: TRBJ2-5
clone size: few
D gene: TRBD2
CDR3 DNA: TGCAGTGCTAGACAAAGTAGCGGGGGGGCCCAGACCCAGTACTTC
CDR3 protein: CSARQSSGGAQTQYF

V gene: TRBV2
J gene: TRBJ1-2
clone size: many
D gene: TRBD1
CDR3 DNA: TGTGCCAGCAGTCCGACAGGGTTGGGAGGCTACACCTTC
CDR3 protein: CASSPTGLGGYTF

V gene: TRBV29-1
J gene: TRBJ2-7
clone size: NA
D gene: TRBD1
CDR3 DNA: TGCAGCGCCAAGACAGGGGTAGGCGAGCAGTACTTC
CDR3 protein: CSAKTGVGEQYF

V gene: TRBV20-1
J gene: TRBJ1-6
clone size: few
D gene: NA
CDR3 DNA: TGCAGTGCTAGTCGGACGGATAATTCACCCCTCCACTTT
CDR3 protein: CSASRTDNSPLHF

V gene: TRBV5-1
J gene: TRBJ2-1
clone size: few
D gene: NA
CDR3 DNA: TGCGCCAGCAGCTTGATGGCACAGGGCGGCTACAATGAGCAGTTCTTC
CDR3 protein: CASSLMAQGGYNEQFF

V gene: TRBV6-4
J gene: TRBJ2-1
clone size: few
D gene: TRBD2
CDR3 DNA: TGTGCCAGCAGTGACGGGACTAGCGCAAACAATGAGCAGTTCTTC
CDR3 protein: CASSDGTSANNEQFF

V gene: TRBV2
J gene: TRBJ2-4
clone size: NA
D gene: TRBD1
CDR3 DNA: TGTGCCAGCAGTGATCAGGGGGCAAGGCGGGGTGTCGAGCGGTACTTC
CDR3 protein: CASSDQGARRGVERYF

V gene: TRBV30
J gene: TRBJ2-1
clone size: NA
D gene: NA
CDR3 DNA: TGTGCCTGGAGTGTAACGGCGCGACGTGAGCAGTTCTTC
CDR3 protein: CAWSVTARREQFF

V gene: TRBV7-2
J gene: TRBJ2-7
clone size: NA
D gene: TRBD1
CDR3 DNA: TGTGCCAGCAGCCCCTCCAGGGGGAAATCCTACGAGCAGTACTTC
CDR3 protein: CASSPSRGKSYEQYF

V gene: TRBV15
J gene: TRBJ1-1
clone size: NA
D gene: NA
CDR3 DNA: TGTGCCACCAGCGGCGGGACTGGGGGAAACACTGAAGCTTTCTTT
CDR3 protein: CATSGGTGGNTEAFF

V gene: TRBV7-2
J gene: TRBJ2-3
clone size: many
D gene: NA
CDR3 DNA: TGTGCCAGCAGCTTGACAGAAGATACGCAGTATTTT
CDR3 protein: CASSLTEDTQYF

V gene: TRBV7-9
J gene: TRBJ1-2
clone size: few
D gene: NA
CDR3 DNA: TGTGCCAGCAGCTCAGAAAGGACAGTTTCTTCTTATGGCTACACCTTC
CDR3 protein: CASSSERTVSSYGYTF

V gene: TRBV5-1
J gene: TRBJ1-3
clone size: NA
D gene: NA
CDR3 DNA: TGCGCCAGCAGCGACACCGGGCCCCAAGGGAACACCATATATTTT
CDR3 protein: CASSDTGPQGNTIYF

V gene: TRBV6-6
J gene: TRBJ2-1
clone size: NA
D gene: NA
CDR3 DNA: TGTGCCAGCAGTTACGAAGGCGGTGATGAGCAGTTCTTC
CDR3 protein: CASSYEGGDEQFF

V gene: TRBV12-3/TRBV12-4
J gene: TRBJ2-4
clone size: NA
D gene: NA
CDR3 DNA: TGTGCCAGCAGTTTCCTATTGTTGGACAAAAACATTCAGTACTTC
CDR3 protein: CASSFLLLDKNIQYF

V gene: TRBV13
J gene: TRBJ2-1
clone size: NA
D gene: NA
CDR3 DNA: TGTGCCAGCAGCCAGTCGGTAACTGAGCAGTTCTTC
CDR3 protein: CASSQSVTEQFF

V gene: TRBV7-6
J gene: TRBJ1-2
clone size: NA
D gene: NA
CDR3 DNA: TGTGCCAGCAGCCCAGGGACAACCCGGGGAGGCTACACCTTC
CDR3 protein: CASSPGTTRGGYTF

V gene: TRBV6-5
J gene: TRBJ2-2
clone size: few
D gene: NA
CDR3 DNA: TGTGCCAGCAGTAAGGGGACGGTCACCGGGGAGCTGTTTTTT
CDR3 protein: CASSKGTVTGELFF

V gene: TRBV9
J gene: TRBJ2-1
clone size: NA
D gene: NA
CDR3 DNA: TGTGCCAACAGCGTAGGAACTTACAATGAGCAGTTCTTC
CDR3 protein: CANSVGTYNEQFF

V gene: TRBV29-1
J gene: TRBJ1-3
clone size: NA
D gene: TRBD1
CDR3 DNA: TGCAGCGTCGCAACAGGGGGTGGAAACACCATATATTTT
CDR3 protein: CSVATGGGNTIYF

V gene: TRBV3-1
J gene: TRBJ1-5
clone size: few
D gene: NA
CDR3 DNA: TGTGCCAGCAGCCAAGATCCCGCAGGGGATAGCAATCAGCCCCAGCATTTT
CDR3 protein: CASSQDPAGDSNQPQHF

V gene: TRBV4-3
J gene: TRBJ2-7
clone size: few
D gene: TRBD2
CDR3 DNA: TGCGCCAGCAGCCAGGGGACTAGCGGGAGAGGAACTTACGAGCAGTACTTC
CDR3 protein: CASSQGTSGRGTYEQYF

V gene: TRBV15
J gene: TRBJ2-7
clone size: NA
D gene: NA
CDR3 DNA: TGTGCCACCAGCAGAGAGGCTGAACAGGGCTACGAGCAGTACTTC
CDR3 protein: CATSREAEQGYEQYF

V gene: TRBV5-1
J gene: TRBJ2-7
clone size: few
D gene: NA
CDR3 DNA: TGCGCCAGCAGTGCTCCACAGGCCAGTCTCCACGAGCAGTACTTC
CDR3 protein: CASSAPQASLHEQYF

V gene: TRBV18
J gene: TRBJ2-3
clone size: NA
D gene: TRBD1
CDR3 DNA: TGTGCCAGCTCATTAGACAGGGCCCCAGATACGCAGTATTTT
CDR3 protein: CASSLDRAPDTQYF

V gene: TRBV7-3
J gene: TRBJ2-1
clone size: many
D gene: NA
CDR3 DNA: TGTGCCAGCAGCTTACAAACTGGACCCCAAGAGCAGTTCTTC
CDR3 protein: CASSLQTGPQEQFF

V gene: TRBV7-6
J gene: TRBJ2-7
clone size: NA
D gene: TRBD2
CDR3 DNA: TGTGCCAGCAGCCGAAATAGCGGGGGCCGTTCCTACGAGCAGTACTTC
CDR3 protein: CASSRNSGGRSYEQYF

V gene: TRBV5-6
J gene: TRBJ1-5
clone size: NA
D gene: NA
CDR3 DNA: TGTGCCAGCAGCTTGTCGGGGTCGGGGCCCCAGCATTTT
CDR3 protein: CASSLSGSGPQHF

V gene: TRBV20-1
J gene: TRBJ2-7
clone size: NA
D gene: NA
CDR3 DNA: TGCAGTGCTAGGACGGTGATGTCCTGCGAGCAGTACTTC
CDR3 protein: CSARTVMSCEQYF

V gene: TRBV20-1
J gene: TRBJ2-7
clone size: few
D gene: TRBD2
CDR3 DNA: TGCAGTGCTAGAGATTTGGGGGAGGGAGAGGTTTACGAGCAGTACTTC
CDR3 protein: CSARDLGEGEVYEQYF

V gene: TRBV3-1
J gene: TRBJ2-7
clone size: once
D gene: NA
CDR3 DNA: TGCGCCAGCAACCAAGACGACAGCTCCTACGAGCAGTACTTC
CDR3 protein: CASNQDDSSYEQYF

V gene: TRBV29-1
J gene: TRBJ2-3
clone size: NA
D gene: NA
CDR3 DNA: TGCGGCGTTGCCAAAAACGGGGGGACATTTAGCACAGATACGCAGTATTTT
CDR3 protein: CGVAKNGGTFSTDTQYF

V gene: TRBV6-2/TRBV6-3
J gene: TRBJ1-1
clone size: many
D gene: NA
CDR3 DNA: TGTGCCAGCAGAGGGGGGAGTACTGAAGCTTTCTTT
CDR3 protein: CASRGGSTEAFF

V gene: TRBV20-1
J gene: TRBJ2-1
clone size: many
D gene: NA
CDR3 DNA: TGCAGTGCTAGTTTCCCAGGGCATTGGGTTGAGCAGTTCTTC
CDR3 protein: CSASFPGHWVEQFF

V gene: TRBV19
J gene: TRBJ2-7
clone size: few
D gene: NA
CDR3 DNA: TGTGCCAGTAGCGAAGGTCTCTGGGACTACGAGCAGTACTTC
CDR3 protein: CASSEGLWDYEQYF

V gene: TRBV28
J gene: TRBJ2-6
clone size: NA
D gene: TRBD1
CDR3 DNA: TGTGCCAGCAGTTTATTCCAGACAGGGGGCACACATGGGGCCAACGTCCTGACTTTC
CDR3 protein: CASSLFQTGGTHGANVLTF

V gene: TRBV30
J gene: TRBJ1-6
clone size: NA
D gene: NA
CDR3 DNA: TGTGCCTGGAGCTACCTCCGCCCGGGGTCACCCCTCCACTTT
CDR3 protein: CAWSYLRPGSPLHF

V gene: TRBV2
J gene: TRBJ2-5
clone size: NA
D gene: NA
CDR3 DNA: TGTGCCGGCATACCGGGGGAAGAGACCCAGTACTTC
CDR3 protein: CAGIPGEETQYF